These 12 T cell receptor beta chains originate from one sample sequenced in a study of spatial heterogeneity in lung cancer. Time point indicated: blood at routine non-recurrence follow-up after resection. TCRdb processed the 5' RACE reads anew with MiXCR; each CDR3 protein has one entry. The table shows about 120,000 distinct CDR3 sequences, with more than 10% occurring only once. The sequencing here drew on PBMCs, taken at follow-up. These receptors all come from a female donor with early-stage non-small cell lung cancer.

This clonotype was counted at least ten times. The J gene is TRBJ2-3, the V gene TRBV10-3, with 11 bases lining up with TRBD2. Per the germline V gene, CDR1 is ENHRY and CDR2 is SYGVKD. The CDR3 has 15 amino acids. The V segment lost 8 bases and the J segment 5 bases; nucleotides outside the gene matches: 9. The CDR3, as DNA: TGTGCCATCTCGGCTAGCGGGAGGTCTATAGATACGCAGTATTTT. As protein: CAISASGRSIDTQYF.

The chain uses TRBV20-1 and TRBJ2-4; D may be TRBD1 (6 bases). The length of the CDR3 is 14 residues. Germline V gene data show CDR1 as DFQATT and CDR2 as SNEGSKA (reference sequence). V was pared by 3 bases and J by 0 bases, with 9 bases between. The CDR3: CSASTGLAKNIQYF. The DNA for the CDR3 is TGCAGTGCTAGCACAGGGCTAGCCAAAAACATTCAGTACTTC.

This clonotype was observed a handful of times. The chain joins TRBV11-2 to TRBJ2-5, with D uncertain. V lost 1 base and J 1 base, leaving 16 bases between the germline ends. The CDR3 sequence is 17 residues long. In germline, CDR1 is SGHAT, CDR2 FQNNGV. The CDR3 nucleotides are TGTGCCAGCAGCTTAGGTGGTATCCCCGCCCCCCAAGAGACCCAGTACTTC. Translated, it gives CASSLGGIPAPQETQYF.

This clonotype was detected only a few times. This rearrangement joins TRBV6-6 to TRBJ1-5, with D unresolved. Trimming took 2 bases from V and 0 from J, leaving 17 bases between them. This CDR3 has 18 residues. CDR1 and CDR2 from the germline V gene are MNHNY and SVGAGI (reference sequence). The CDR3 region is CASSYPPWRNYSNQPQHF. The CDR3 coding sequence is TGTGCCAGCAGTTACCCCCCTTGGCGGAACTATAGCAATCAGCCCCAGCATTTT.

V usage is TRBV7-3 and J usage is TRBJ2-7, with 8 positions matching TRBD1. Germline-derived CDR1 and CDR2 are SGHTA and FQGTGA. The ends lost 5 bases at V and 5 bases at J; junction bases unmatched: 14. The CDR3 consists of 16 residues. DNA for the CDR3: TGTGCCAGCAGCGAAACTACTCATCGACAGGGGAACGAGCAGTACGTC. Translating it yields CASSETTHRQGNEQYV.

This clonotype was recorded many times. The chain joins TRBV28 to TRBJ1-2; D is perhaps TRBD1 (6 bases). The CDR3 contains 15 residues. Trimming removed 4 bases from V and 3 bases from J, with 15 bases in between. CDR1 is MDHEN and CDR2 is SYDVKM in the germline V gene. The CDR3 nucleotides are TGTGCCAGCAGTTCCGCCACGGGGGCGTACTATGGCTACACCTTC. It translates to CASSSATGAYYGYTF.

This clonotype has a count of ten or more. The chain combines TRBV7-9 with TRBJ1-1; D perhaps matches TRBD1 (6 bases). Germline-derived CDR1 and CDR2 are SEHNR and FQNEAQ (reference sequence). V gave up 1 base and J gave up 2 bases, with 14 bases separating them. The CDR3 contains 16 residues. This chain's CDR3 is CASSLDRGLFNTEAFF. The CDR3, as DNA: TGTGCCAGCAGCTTAGACCGGGGGCTATTCAACACTGAAGCTTTCTTT.

The table lists this clonotype with many counts. This rearrangement joins TRBV11-2 to TRBJ2-7; D might be TRBD2 (5 bases). With 8 bases removed from V and 2 bases from J, the gap between germline ends came to 19 bases. Germline CDR1 reads SGHAT; CDR2 reads FQNNGV. This CDR3 contains 15 residues. This CDR3 is CASAAYGLRPYEQYF. The CDR3 DNA reads TGTGCCAGCGCGGCTTATGGACTCCGGCCCTACGAGCAGTACTTC.

This clonotype has ten or more counts. The chain recombines TRBV20-1 with TRBJ2-3; possibly TRBD2 for D (6 bases). This CDR3 spans 15 amino acids. CDR1 and CDR2 (germline): DFQATT, SNEGSKA (reference sequence). V was clipped by 1 base and J by 4 bases, with 15 bases between them. CDR3 amino acids: CSARVVPGLADTQYF. The CDR3 bases are TGCAGTGCTAGAGTTGTCCCGGGACTTGCAGATACGCAGTATTTT.

This clonotype has just a few counts. The rearrangement uses TRBV15 and TRBJ2-7; D gene ambiguous. V was pared by 0 bases and J by 4 bases, with 4 bases between. This CDR3 spans 12 amino acids. Germline lookup yields CDR1 LNHNV and CDR2 YYDKDF (reference sequence). The CDR3 DNA sequence: TGTGCCACCAGCAGAGACAGATACGAGCAGTACGTC. Translated: CATSRDRYEQYV.

This clonotype was seen more than once but under ten times. The chain joins TRBV28 to TRBJ2-5, with TRBD2 matching over 11 bases. Per germline, CDR1 MDHEN and CDR2 SYDVKM. This CDR3 has 15 residues. V was pared by 6 bases and J by 5 bases, with 8 bases of the junction left unmatched. The CDR3 loop reads CASRKLAGAWETQYF. The CDR3 nucleotides read TGTGCCAGCAGAAAACTAGCGGGAGCTTGGGAGACCCAGTACTTC.

The V gene is TRBV4-2, the J gene TRBJ2-1, with D possibly TRBD1 on 5 matching bases. V lost 4 bases, J lost 12 bases, and 16 bases lay in between. The CDR3 contains 13 residues. The germline CDR1 and CDR2 sequences are LGHNA and YNFKEQ. The CDR3 is CASSPSPAGWQFF. Written as DNA, the CDR3 is TGTGCCAGCAGCCCCTCACCGGCAGGGTGGCAGTTCTTC.